This T cell receptor beta chain was sequenced in a study of cytomegalovirus exposure and HLA in healthy donors. Study findings and constraints: A likely sequencing artifact accounted for one observed cluster of highly shared sequence variants. Presence/absence results assume similar sequencing depth per donor, which may not hold. The study listed approximately 160 cytomegalovirus-associated TCR beta chains.

A multiplex PCR was run with 60 Vbeta primers and 13 Jbeta primers. Sequenced by immunoSEQ multiplex PCR; TCRdb stores in-frame clones only, minus some. The sample records some 110,000 clones, over 75% being singletons. The donors comprised healthy bone marrow donors. Note on this clone: Antigen specificity is unknown.

Deletions cut 8 bases from V and 5 bases from J, with 9 bases between. CDR3 size: 11 residues. The V gene's germline CDR1 is MRHNA and CDR2 SNTAGT. Sample: PBMCs. This clonotype originated in a man in his fifties or sixties in good health and CMV-seropositive. This sequence joins TRBV6-4 and TRBJ1-2; D gene ambiguous. DNA of the CDR3: TGTGCCAGCCGAGGGATTTATGGCTACACCTTC. Its translation is CASRGIYGYTF.